The clone carrying this TCR beta chain was seen a few times. CDR1 LGHNT and CDR2 FRNRAP come from the germline V gene. CDR3 length: 15 residues. With 1 base clipped from V and 12 bases from J, the junction kept 11 bases outside the gene matches. In the authors' workflow: It was from reference gene primer amplification that nucleated cell counts were estimated. Produced via immunoSEQ multiplex PCR; TCRdb's table is partial and in-frame only. Clone size and V and J calls were adopted from that table, with D and trimming inferred from the DNA. The sample records some 250,000 clones, under 90% being singletons. This record comes from a study of blood T cell repertoires in COVID-19. Study-level information: Nucleic acid was either cDNA or gDNA, and it came from T cells, B-cell-depleted T cells, or PBMCs.

The origin of this receptor is a woman aged 18-29 years with acute or convalescent COVID-19. Sequencing used peripheral blood. The chain has TRBV12-5 and TRBJ1-4; 7 bases are a match to TRBD1. The CDR3: CASGLGRDRIVELFF. The DNA for the CDR3 is TGTGCTAGTGGTTTGGGCCGGGACAGAATTGTAGAACTGTTTTTT.